The 6 T cell receptor beta chains in this list originate from one sample, sequenced in a study of T cells after yellow fever vaccination. From the 5' RACE reads, TCRdb called clonotypes with MiXCR, one entry per CDR3 protein. The sample lists approximately 580,000 distinct CDR3 sequences, roughly a sixth occurring once. The sample consisted of PBMCs, taken about 5 days after the first yellow fever vaccination. These TCRs come from a man aged 18 to 29 who received the YFV17D yellow fever vaccine.

This clonotype was observed a handful of times. This chain links TRBV7-2 with TRBJ2-5, with D uncertain. This CDR3 is 14 amino acids long. Germline V gives CDR1 SGHTA, CDR2 FQGNSA. The V gene lost 3 bases and the J gene lost 4 bases, with 12 bases spanning the gap. The CDR3 DNA reads TGTGCCAGCAGCTTGTTGAGGAGCCCAGAGACCCAGTACTTC. It yields the protein CASSLLRSPETQYF.

CDR3 protein: CASSWGTAQFRVNEQFF. Written as DNA, the CDR3 is TGTGCCAGCAGCTGGGGGACAGCGCAATTCAGGGTTAATGAGCAGTTCTTC. V gene TRBV7-9 combines with J gene TRBJ2-1, with 7 bases aligning to TRBD1. The germline V gene encodes CDR1 SEHNR and CDR2 FQNEAQ (reference sequence). The junction had 16 bases not matched to a gene; V was cut back by 4 bases and J by 7 bases. The CDR3 sequence is 17 residues long.

The chain carries TRBV5-1 and TRBJ1-4; 7 bases are a match to TRBD1. From germline, CDR1 is SGHRS and CDR2 YFSETQ. The CDR3 spans 16 residues. J was trimmed by 0 bases and V by 4 bases; bases with no gene match: 6. The chain's CDR3 is CASSAQGHATNEKLFF. The DNA of the CDR3 is TGCGCCAGCAGCGCACAGGGGCATGCAACTAATGAAAAACTGTTTTTT.

This clonotype appeared a few times. The chain uses TRBV5-4 and TRBJ2-3, with 7 bases matching TRBD1. This CDR3 comprises 14 residues. J lost 6 bases, V lost 4 bases, and 8 bases had no gene match. The germline CDR1 and CDR2 sequences are SGHNT and YYREEE (reference sequence). CDR3 protein: CASSTGTVQDTQYF. DNA for the CDR3: TGTGCCAGCAGCACCGGGACAGTCCAGGATACGCAGTATTTT. The full variable domain, with the rest looked up from reference TRBV5-4 and TRBJ2-3, is ETGVTQSPTHLIKTRGQQVTLRCSSQSGHNTVSWYQQALGQGPQFIFQYYREEENGRGNFPPRFSGLQFPNYSSELNVNALELDDSALYLCASSTGTVQDTQYFGPGTRLTVL.

The CDR3 DNA reads TGCAGTGCTAGTGTGGTCCAGGGCAGAGCCTACGAGCAGTACTTC. It yields the protein CSASVVQGRAYEQYF. The chain links TRBV20-1 to TRBJ2-7, with D maybe TRBD1 (5 bases). Germline V gene data show CDR1 as DFQATT and CDR2 as SNEGSKA (reference sequence). The CDR3 contains 15 residues. V lost 3 bases to trimming and J lost 2 bases, with 17 bases between them.

The chain carries TRBV10-2 and TRBJ1-1; tentatively, D is TRBD1 (5 bases). V was trimmed by 7 bases and J by 3 bases, leaving 15 bases between them. The CDR3 consists of 14 residues. Germline V gene data show CDR1 as WSHSY and CDR2 as SAAADI. CDR3 sequence reads: CASNFGGVDTEAFF. Written as DNA, the CDR3 is TGCGCCAGCAACTTCGGGGGGGTAGACACTGAAGCTTTCTTT.